Listed here are 17 T cell receptor beta chains from one sample, sequenced in a study of blood T cell repertoires in COVID-19. The method was immunoSEQ multiplex PCR; TCRdb's version includes in-frame clones alone and lacks a portion of them. Here the sample spans about 250,000 clones, 70% to 90% being singletons. Sequencing was done on a sample of PBMCs or T cells enriched from blood (not recorded which). Every receptor here comes from a young woman who had recovered from COVID-19.

The genes are TRBV30 and TRBJ2-7; 10 bases fit TRBD2. The ends lost 7 bases at V and 5 bases at J; junction bases unmatched: 8. This CDR3 region has 13 residues. Germline lookup yields CDR1 GTSNPN and CDR2 SVGIG (reference sequence). CDR3 region: CAYEREGAHEQYF. DNA for the CDR3: TGTGCCTATGAGCGGGAGGGGGCACACGAGCAGTACTTC.

The chain has TRBV5-1 and TRBJ1-2; weak D call: TRBD1 (5 bases). Deletions cut 3 bases from V and 6 bases from J, with 15 bases between. CDR1 SGHRS and CDR2 YFSETQ come from the germline V gene. This CDR3 has 14 amino acids. This chain's CDR3 is CASSWGGTADGYTF. Written as DNA, the CDR3 is TGCGCCAGCAGCTGGGGCGGGACGGCGGATGGCTACACCTTC.

A single count supports this clone. The chain links TRBV28 to TRBJ2-7; perhaps TRBD1 as D (6 bases). Germline V lookup: CDR1 MDHEN, CDR2 SYDVKM. Trimming took off 6 bases at V and 1 base at J, with 16 bases between the two ends. CDR3 length: 15 residues. The CDR3 loop is CASSPRTEASYEQYF. The CDR3 DNA reads TGTGCCAGCAGCCCACGGACAGAGGCATCCTACGAGCAGTACTTC.

This chain uses TRBV7-9 with TRBJ1-6; D is unresolved. Trimming left V 5 bases short and J 10 bases short, with 27 bases between. This CDR3 spans 18 amino acids. Germline values: CDR1 SEHNR, CDR2 FQNEAQ (reference sequence). The CDR3 is CASSQGVSGGTLRSPLHF. CDR3 DNA: TGTGCCAGCAGCCAAGGCGTTTCAGGAGGTACACTGAGATCACCCCTCCACTTT. Based on the CDR3 plus reference TRBV7-9 and TRBJ1-6, the full variable domain is DTGVSQNPRHKITKRGQNVTFRCDPISEHNRLYWYRQTLGQGPEFLTYFQNEAQLEKSRLLSDRFSAERPKGSFSTLEIQRTEQGDSAMYLCASSQGVSGGTLRSPLHFGNGTRLTVT.

The V call is TRBV27, the J call TRBJ2-1, with 9 nucleotides matching TRBD2. The CDR3 runs to 15 residues. The germline CDR1 and CDR2 sequences are MNHEY and SMNVEV (reference sequence). V was pared by 2 bases and J by 5 bases, with 4 bases of the junction left unmatched. The CDR3 sequence is CASSLRTSENNEQFF. The CDR3 DNA reads TGTGCCAGCAGTTTACGGACTAGCGAAAACAATGAGCAGTTCTTC.

This clone was detected only once. The V call is TRBV7-2, the J call TRBJ2-1; 7 bases are a match to TRBD2. V trimming: 6 bases; J trimming: 10 bases; junction bases outside the gene matches: 12. Germline V lookup: CDR1 SGHTA, CDR2 FQGNSA. The CDR3 loop spans 14 amino acids. The CDR3 region has the DNA TGTGCCAGCAGACTAGAGGGAGGGACTGTAGAGCAGTTCTTC. Protein sequence: CASRLEGGTVEQFF.

The chain couples TRBV7-2 to TRBJ1-5; D might be TRBD1 (5 bases). From germline, CDR1 is SGHTA and CDR2 FQGNSA. The CDR3 runs to 15 residues. Trimming removed 5 bases from V and 3 bases from J, with 14 bases in between. The CDR3 loop reads CASSVTGGFNQPQHF. In nucleotides, the CDR3 is TGTGCCAGCAGCGTTACAGGAGGGTTCAATCAGCCCCAGCATTTT.

V usage is TRBV3-1 (or the pseudogene TRBV3-2) and J usage is TRBJ2-2, with TRBD2 matching over 13 bases. V shed 7 bases, J shed 5 bases, and the junction held 7 bases outside the gene matches. This CDR3 comprises 16 residues. Looked up from germline, CDR1 is LGHDT and CDR2 is YNNKEL (reference sequence). The CDR3, as DNA: TGTGCCAGCACTCCGGGACTAGCGGGGTCGACCGGGGAGCTGTTTTTT. It encodes CASTPGLAGSTGELFF.

This sequence joins TRBV28 and TRBJ1-6; no definite D call. Germline V lookup: CDR1 MDHEN, CDR2 SYDVKM. V shed 4 bases and J shed 4 bases, with 11 bases lying between them. The CDR3 is made up of 15 amino acids. The CDR3 loop is CASSWSQIYNSPLHF. In nucleotides, the CDR3 is TGTGCCAGCAGTTGGTCACAGATTTATAATTCACCCCTCCACTTT.

The genes are TRBV7-7 and TRBJ1-4; D may be TRBD1 (5 bases). The CDR3 covers 15 residues. Per the germline V gene, CDR1 is SSHAT and CDR2 is FNYEAQ (reference sequence). The V end lost 1 base, the J end lost 3 bases, and 9 bases lay between the germline ends. DNA for the CDR3: TGTGCCAGCAGCTTAGGGGGGGTACCTAATGAAAAACTGTTTTTT. This encodes CASSLGGVPNEKLFF.

The chain employs TRBV2 and TRBJ1-6, with D maybe TRBD1 (6 bases). This CDR3 spans 14 amino acids. Germline loops: CDR1 SNHLY, CDR2 FYNNEI. V lost 4 bases, J lost 6 bases, and 10 bases lay in between. In DNA form, the CDR3 reads TGTGCCAGCAGTGCGACGGACAGTAATTCACCCCTCCACTTT. It encodes CASSATDSNSPLHF.

This chain connects TRBV5-1 to TRBJ1-2; 7 nucleotides align to TRBD1. J gave up 4 bases and V 4 bases, and 4 bases lay outside the gene matches. Germline-derived CDR1 and CDR2 are SGHRS and YFSETQ. The CDR3 runs 13 residues. DNA of the CDR3: TGCGCCAGCAGCGGGACAGCGCTCTATGGCTACACCTTC. Translated: CASSGTALYGYTF.

The table lists this clone with a count of one. This chain uses TRBV5-4 with TRBJ1-4; D possibly corresponds to TRBD1 (5 bases). This CDR3 region has 16 residues. Trimming stripped 2 bases from V and 4 bases from J, with 15 bases between. CDR1 is SGHNT, CDR2 YYREEE, per germline (reference sequence). In nucleotides, the CDR3 is TGTGCCAGCAGCTTTTCCTGGGGCGGGGTTAATGAAAAACTGTTTTTT. It specifies CASSFSWGGVNEKLFF.

This chain connects TRBV12-3 or TRBV12-4 to TRBJ1-2; no reliable D call. The CDR3 is 13 amino acids. The V end lost 3 bases, the J end lost 5 bases, and 10 bases lay between the germline ends. The chain's CDR3 is CASSFGNGYGYTF. The CDR3 coding sequence is TGTGCCAGCAGTTTTGGCAACGGGTATGGCTACACCTTC.

The chain combines TRBV6-5 with TRBJ2-7; D is undetermined. CDR1 is MNHEY and CDR2 is SVGAGI in the germline V gene. The CDR3 covers 13 residues. Trimming removed 4 bases at V and 1 base at J, with 8 bases between. DNA of the CDR3: TGTGCCAGCAGTTTCTTCCGTTCCTACGAGCAGTACTTC. It specifies CASSFFRSYEQYF.

V is TRBV10-3 and J is TRBJ1-1; a weak D match, TRBD1 (6 bases). V was clipped by 7 bases and J by 5 bases, with 23 bases between them. The CDR3 contains 16 residues. Germline-derived CDR1 and CDR2 are ENHRY and SYGVKD. CDR3 coding DNA: TGTGCCATCACCGAGATGATCGGGGGGGCCGGGACTGAAGCTTTCTTT. Protein sequence: CAITEMIGGAGTEAFF.

J is TRBJ1-2 and V is TRBV19; 7 bases line up with TRBD1. Looked up from germline, CDR1 is LNHDA and CDR2 is SQIVND (reference sequence). J gave up 2 bases and V 3 bases, and 0 bases lay outside the gene matches. This CDR3 contains 13 residues. For the CDR3, the DNA is TGTGCCAGTAGTATCAGGGGGAACTATGGCTACACCTTC. This gives the protein CASSIRGNYGYTF.